Below, one T cell receptor beta chain is given with its context. What it binds is not known. TCRdb re-called the reads through MiXCR, storing one row per CDR3 protein. The sample gives approximately 110,000 distinct CDR3 sequences, 9.5% to 13% of which show up once; 30% to 40% is in the top ten. The record originates from a study of T cell repertoires in cytomegalovirus infection. About the research overall: CMV infection plus the matching HLA type was flagged by public TCR beta signatures.

This CDR3 has 15 residues. V gave up 4 bases and J gave up 2 bases; unmatched junction bases: 7. Germline V lookup: CDR1 SQVTM, CDR2 ANQGSEA. Study-wide points: HLA-C-restricted CMV-specific TCR beta clonotypes were dominant in the ex vivo response. Identification of carriers of CMV plus the relevant HLA was performed using cumulative public TCR beta family frequency.

Sequenced sample: PBMCs, sequenced either directly or after in vitro stimulation (not recorded which). This TCR came from a human donor in good health (CMV status not recorded). Some clones in this sample may be carry-over from other donors' samples. V usage is TRBV29-1 and J usage is TRBJ2-3; 9 positions agree with TRBD2. This chain's CDR3 is CSVVRLADVTDTQYF. The CDR3 DNA sequence: TGCAGCGTTGTAAGACTAGCGGACGTCACAGATACGCAGTATTTT.